A selection of T cell receptor beta chains follows, all from one sample in a study of Ad26.COV2.S vaccination and SARS-CoV-2 variants. Sequenced by immunoSEQ multiplex PCR; TCRdb stores in-frame clones only, minus some. In the table there are just under 250,000 clones, 88% of which are singletons. Sequencing was performed on peripheral blood, taken in a trial of Ad26.COV2.S vaccine versus placebo. The receptors were gathered from a person between 18 and 59 years old who received the Ad26.COV2.S COVID-19 vaccine or a placebo. CDR3s include the opening cysteine and the closing phenylalanine or tryptophan.

length	V	J	CDR3
15	TRBV5-8	TRBJ2-5	CASSPGWTEQETQYF
14	TRBV21-1	TRBJ2-5	CASTDLPGQETQYF
11	TRBV4-2	TRBJ2-2	CASPTTGELFF
16	TRBV18	TRBJ1-3	CASSPESRNSGNTIYF
15	TRBV7-2	TRBJ1-2	CASSLRTGTDYGYTF
15	TRBV3-1/TRBV3-2	TRBJ2-7	CASSQGPLGASEQYF
13	TRBV5-1	TRBJ1-6	CASSWGGNSPLHF
14	TRBV4-3	TRBJ2-7	CASSQDGGAYEQYF
14	TRBV7-2	TRBJ1-4	CASSKTSTNEKLFF
14	TRBV6-5	TRBJ1-5	CASNSDGGYQPQHF
15	TRBV28	TRBJ1-3	CASSLDSFSGNTIYF
16	TRBV7-6	TRBJ2-5	CASSLSGRLTPETQYF
14	TRBV28	TRBJ1-4	CASRIGGTGGMLFF
16	TRBV3-1/TRBV3-2	TRBJ2-1	CASSQRSGGDYNEQFF
16	TRBV30	TRBJ2-7	CAWSVSRTRPSYEQYF
12	TRBV7-9	TRBJ1-1	CASTSLQLEAFF
14	TRBV19	TRBJ1-1	CASSWMGSGAEAFF
15	TRBV6-5	TRBJ1-5	CASSSDGASNQPQHF
12	TRBV27	TRBJ1-5	CASGQGNQPQHF
12	TRBV5-4	TRBJ2-3	CASSLGLAEQYF
13	TRBV6-5	TRBJ1-1	CAIRRVRNTEAFF
20	TRBV7-2	TRBJ2-3	CASSLAPLAAWGSRTDTQYF
15	TRBV30	TRBJ2-7	CAWTERGLQRLKQYF
13	TRBV7-7	TRBJ2-5	CASSLAPQETQYF
17	TRBV11-2	TRBJ2-6	CASSPGTGGLGANVLTF
14	TRBV28	TRBJ2-1	CASRTPRTSGVQFF
14	TRBV18	TRBJ1-2	CASSPPPGHYGYTF
16	TRBV10-1	TRBJ2-2	CASSEDRGPNTGELFF
14	TRBV5-1	TRBJ1-3	CASSLVGSGNTIYF
13	TRBV4-1	TRBJ2-1	CASSLIDRNEQFF
13	TRBV30	TRBJ1-1	CAWSYRGSTEAFF
15	TRBV7-8	TRBJ2-7	CASSRGLAGVYEQYF
13	TRBV5-4	TRBJ2-1	CASSSQQYNEQFF